This TCR beta chain was observed in a study of shared clonotypes between healthy human individuals (dated by TCRdb to 2020 to 2022). General notes on the study: The cohort comprised a couple of women and a few men aged 18 to 49 years. Per donor, three plates each were used for CD4 naive and CD4 memory, two for CD8 naive, and one for CD8 memory. Different laboratories and diverse techniques were used to prepare libraries and sequence TCR repertoires, to increase sequencing depth and limit assay-specific biases. The study deeply sequenced blood TCR repertoires of five healthy adults to estimate repertoire size and the extent of clonotype sharing between individuals. Per donor, leukapheresis produced somewhere between about 0.94 and 8.9 billion PBMCs.

Turning to this clone: No cognate antigen has been identified for it. The input lacks base qualities; no much larger clone sits a single base away.

Using the deep immunoSEQ assay, TCR CDR3 regions were amplified from genomic DNA by multiplex PCR. For each cell subset, the extracted genomic DNA was distributed evenly across all wells of several immunoSEQ 96-well plates, and each plate served as one replicate. For sorted subsets, roughly 200 ng of genomic DNA, equivalent to roughly 30,000 T cell genomes, went into each replicate PCR. Purified libraries were quantified with a Qubit 3.0 fluorometer, sized on a Bioanalyzer 2100, and re-quantified with the KAPA Library Quantification kit. Every immunoSEQ 96-well plate was sequenced on a separate single-read 150-cycle Illumina NextSeq 550 flow cell. The source study handled its data this way. The immunoSEQ output contained only junctional sequences without quality scores, so filtering could not match that applied to full-length reads. To assign V/J genes and CDR3, sequences were annotated using PyIR, a Python wrapper for IgBLAST v1.9, with IMGT germline references. Reads were filtered out if the reads had weak V/J assignments (E-value above 1e-6), no CDR3, stop codons, out-of-frame junctions, or ambiguous translated residues. V3J clonotypes were defined as sequences sharing the same inferred V gene, J gene, and CDR3 amino acid sequence. Percentage overlap between repertoires was calculated by dividing the number of shared unique clonotypes by the size of the smaller repertoire. Richness of each repertoire was evaluated using RTK rarefaction, the Chao1 estimator, and Recon v2.1 estimates of unobserved clonotypes. For all TCRbeta clonotypes obtained by the gDNA method from several donors, generation probabilities were computed with OLGA. TCRdb re-hosts the immuneACCESS table, in-frame sequences only. Its copies lack some clones; in the studies checked, an unresolved V gene accounts for under half of them, and the cause for the rest is not known. The DNA was the basis for D and trimming; V, J and clone size are from that table. A total of 1,100,000 or so clones appear in this sample, about 84% of them only once. About 0.52% of the sample goes to the ten largest clones.

Broad study findings and their caveats: Larger estimated clonotype richness was generally found for naive subsets than for memory subsets. Sampling was restricted to blood, and TCR repertoires in tissues likely differ from the TCR repertoires found in blood. Incomplete sequencing was indicated by rarefaction of sorted-subset datasets, despite the large sequencing depth. Sharing across several donors was observed for about 5% of naive CD4, under 4% of naive CD8, over 2% of memory CD4, and around 0.44% of memory CD8 clonotypes. Based on pairwise subsampling, the degree of clonotype sharing among donors was expected to be affected by sequencing depth. Compared with non-shared clonotypes, clonotypes shared by all four sorted-subset donors had higher generation probabilities. The small number of donors limited the genetic and exposure-history diversity represented.

Healthy HIV-negative adults with no recently reported acute infections or vaccinations were included as donors. Every donor was a Caucasian adult residing in Nashville, Tennessee, USA. CD4+ T cells were enriched by magnetic negative selection; naive cells were then positively selected on CD45RA, and the negative fraction formed the memory subset. After blood collection by leukapheresis, PBMCs were isolated using Ficoll-Histopaque density gradient centrifugation and then cryopreserved in the vapor phase of liquid nitrogen. Analytical flow cytometry was used to check the purity and quantity of every magnetically sorted T cell population. From each sorted fraction, genomic DNA was isolated and quantified by UV absorbance on a Nanodrop 2000c. The source material was memory CD4+ T cells from PBMCs. Explained via the paper, the cell subset or site label denotes: CD45RA-negative fraction. The receptor's source is a man aged 18 to 30 in good health. Some clones in this sample may be carry-over from other donors' samples.

CDR3 reads: CASSPTGTANTGELFF. The nucleotides read TGCGCCAGCAGCCCCACCGGGACAGCGAACACCGGGGAGCTGTTTTTT. The chain is encoded by TRBV4-1 joined to TRBJ2-2; 7 central nucleotides agree with TRBD1. The CDR3 numbers 16 residues from cysteine through phenylalanine. The CDR3 DNA has 48 bases and is translated from base 1. V loses 4 bases at its end and J loses 0 bases; junction bases beyond the gene matches: 5. In the germline V gene, CDR1 corresponds to MGHRA and CDR2 to YSYEKL.